This is a list of T cell receptor beta chains from one sample in a study of T-cell memory formation after mild COVID-19. TCRdb ran MiXCR on the 5' RACE reads and lists one entry per CDR3 protein. The table lists approximately 500,000 distinct CDR3 sequences, around a quarter of them singletons. The sequencing sample was made of PBMCs or a T cell subset sorted from them (not recorded which). These receptors originate from an adult woman who had mild COVID-19 (a few samples of this study predate the infection). Cell type and time point are not known. Both conserved end residues are part of each CDR3. The D gene is left open where the match is weak. Not all rows give a size; the values are once, few, many and, for expanded clones, a class.

len: 13; abundance: few; j_gene: TRBJ2-5; v_gene: TRBV2; d_gene: -; CDR3aa: CASIRDHQETQYF; CDR3nt: TGTGCCAGCATTCGGGACCATCAAGAGACCCAGTACTTC
len: 16; abundance: few; j_gene: TRBJ2-7; v_gene: TRBV7-9; d_gene: TRBD2; CDR3aa: CASSSSGRSGRTEQYF; CDR3nt: TGTGCCAGCAGCTCTAGCGGGAGATCGGGAAGGACAGAGCAGTACTTC
len: 15; abundance: -; j_gene: TRBJ2-1; v_gene: TRBV15; d_gene: TRBD2; CDR3aa: CATSRLLAGRREQFF; CDR3nt: TGTGCCACCAGCAGACTCCTAGCGGGACGCCGTGAGCAGTTCTTC
len: 16; abundance: -; j_gene: TRBJ2-7; v_gene: TRBV4-1; d_gene: TRBD2; CDR3aa: CASSQGLAGVSYEQYF; CDR3nt: TGCGCCAGCAGCCAGGGACTAGCGGGGGTCTCCTACGAGCAGTACTTC
len: 13; abundance: few; j_gene: TRBJ2-3; v_gene: TRBV12-3/TRBV12-4; d_gene: -; CDR3aa: CASQGRNTDTQYF; CDR3nt: TGTGCCAGCCAGGGGAGAAACACAGATACGCAGTATTTT
len: 14; abundance: few; j_gene: TRBJ2-5; v_gene: TRBV27; d_gene: -; CDR3aa: CASSLLSGWKTQYF; CDR3nt: TGTGCCAGCAGTCTCCTTTCGGGGTGGAAGACCCAGTACTTC
len: 16; abundance: -; j_gene: TRBJ2-3; v_gene: TRBV2; d_gene: TRBD2; CDR3aa: CASIWSVAGGADTQYF; CDR3nt: TGTGCCAGCATCTGGTCCGTAGCGGGAGGAGCAGATACGCAGTATTTT
len: 14; abundance: few; j_gene: TRBJ1-6; v_gene: TRBV5-1; d_gene: -; CDR3aa: CASSLTGIYSPLHF; CDR3nt: TGCGCCAGCAGCTTGACAGGGATATATTCACCCCTCCACTTT
len: 14; abundance: -; j_gene: TRBJ2-7; v_gene: TRBV5-6; d_gene: -; CDR3aa: CASSRRAGINEQYF; CDR3nt: TGTGCCAGCAGCAGGAGGGCAGGTATCAACGAGCAGTACTTC
len: 13; abundance: once; j_gene: TRBJ2-7; v_gene: TRBV6-2/TRBV6-3; d_gene: -; CDR3aa: CASTRDSHHEQYF; CDR3nt: TGTGCCAGCACCCGGGACTCACACCACGAGCAGTACTTC
len: 14; abundance: -; j_gene: TRBJ2-7; v_gene: TRBV7-2; d_gene: TRBD1; CDR3aa: CASSPDRASYEQYF; CDR3nt: TGTGCCAGCAGCCCTGACAGGGCATCCTACGAGCAGTACTTC
len: 15; abundance: many; j_gene: TRBJ1-3; v_gene: TRBV12-3/TRBV12-4; d_gene: TRBD1; CDR3aa: CASSPGTGGVNTIYF; CDR3nt: TGTGCCAGCAGCCCCGGGACAGGGGGAGTGAACACCATATATTTT
len: 14; abundance: -; j_gene: TRBJ1-6; v_gene: TRBV9; d_gene: -; CDR3aa: CASSVGQANSPLHF; CDR3nt: TGTGCCAGCAGCGTCGGGCAGGCGAATTCACCCCTCCACTTT
len: 14; abundance: -; j_gene: TRBJ2-1; v_gene: TRBV11-1; d_gene: -; CDR3aa: CASSLQLGYNEQFF; CDR3nt: TGTGCCAGCAGCCTCCAGTTAGGGTACAATGAGCAGTTCTTC
len: 14; abundance: -; j_gene: TRBJ2-3; v_gene: TRBV7-2; d_gene: -; CDR3aa: CASSRSGNTDTQYF; CDR3nt: TGTGCCAGCAGCCGGAGCGGAAACACAGATACGCAGTATTTT
len: 15; abundance: few; j_gene: TRBJ2-1; v_gene: TRBV11-2; d_gene: TRBD1; CDR3aa: CASSIRQGRGNEQFF; CDR3nt: TGTGCCAGCAGCATTCGACAGGGGCGCGGGAATGAGCAGTTCTTC
len: 19; abundance: -; j_gene: TRBJ2-3; v_gene: TRBV5-1; d_gene: TRBD2; CDR3aa: CASRGSGGAPSLGADTQYF; CDR3nt: TGCGCCAGCAGAGGAAGCGGGGGGGCCCCAAGTCTTGGAGCAGATACGCAGTATTTT
len: 16; abundance: -; j_gene: TRBJ2-7; v_gene: TRBV5-6; d_gene: TRBD2; CDR3aa: CASSFGLAGPSYEQYF; CDR3nt: TGTGCCAGCAGCTTCGGACTAGCGGGGCCGTCCTACGAGCAGTACTTC
len: 17; abundance: few; j_gene: TRBJ2-6; v_gene: TRBV7-4; d_gene: -; CDR3aa: CASSLNYPLIGANVLTF; CDR3nt: TGTGCCAGCAGCTTAAACTACCCACTGATCGGGGCCAACGTCCTGACTTTC
len: 16; abundance: -; j_gene: TRBJ1-2; v_gene: TRBV20-1; d_gene: -; CDR3aa: CSARDPSSGDSYGYTF; CDR3nt: TGCAGTGCTAGAGATCCCTCGTCGGGAGACAGCTATGGCTACACCTTC
len: 14; abundance: few; j_gene: TRBJ1-1; v_gene: TRBV5-5; d_gene: -; CDR3aa: CASSLARWDTEAFF; CDR3nt: TGTGCCAGCAGCTTGGCTCGTTGGGACACTGAAGCTTTCTTT
len: 14; abundance: few; j_gene: TRBJ2-3; v_gene: TRBV6-5; d_gene: TRBD1; CDR3aa: CASRRTGGVDTQYF; CDR3nt: TGTGCCAGCAGGAGGACAGGGGGGGTAGATACGCAGTATTTT
len: 14; abundance: few; j_gene: TRBJ2-7; v_gene: TRBV2; d_gene: TRBD1; CDR3aa: CASRTGTASYEQYF; CDR3nt: TGTGCCAGCAGGACCGGGACAGCTTCCTACGAGCAGTACTTC